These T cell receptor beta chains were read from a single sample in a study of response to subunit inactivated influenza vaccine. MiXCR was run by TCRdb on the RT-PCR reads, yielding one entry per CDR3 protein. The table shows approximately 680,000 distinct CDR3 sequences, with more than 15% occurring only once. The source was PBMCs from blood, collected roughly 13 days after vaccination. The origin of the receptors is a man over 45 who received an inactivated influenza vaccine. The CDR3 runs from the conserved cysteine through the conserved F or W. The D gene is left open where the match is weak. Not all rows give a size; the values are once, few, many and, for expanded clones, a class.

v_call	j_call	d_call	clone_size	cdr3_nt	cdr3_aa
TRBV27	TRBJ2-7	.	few	TGTGCCAGCAGTTTCAGACAGGCCACCAGTAATGGCGAGCAGTACTTC	CASSFRQATSNGEQYF
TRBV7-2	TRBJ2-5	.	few	TGTGCCAGCAGCTTAGGTGTAGCAAAAGAGACCCAGTACTTC	CASSLGVAKETQYF
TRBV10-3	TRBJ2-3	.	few	TGTGCCATCAGTGAGATGTCGGTGGGGCAGGGGGGAGATACGCAGTATTTT	CAISEMSVGQGGDTQYF
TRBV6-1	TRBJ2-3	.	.	TGTGCCAGCAGGGCAAGAGGGATGGGCACAGATACGCAGTATTTT	CASRARGMGTDTQYF
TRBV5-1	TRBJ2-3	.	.	TGCGCCAGCTCCACTGGGCGGGACTCTGGGTTTGTTACGCAGTATTTT	CASSTGRDSGFVTQYF
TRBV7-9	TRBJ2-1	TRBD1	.	TGTGCCTGGCCCCGGACAGGTGTAAATGAGCAGTTCTTC	CAWPRTGVNEQFF
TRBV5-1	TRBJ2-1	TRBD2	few	TGCGCCAGCAGCTTGACCGGACTAGCGGGGGGGCGGATGGATGAGCAGTTCTTC	CASSLTGLAGGRMDEQFF
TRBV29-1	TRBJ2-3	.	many	TGCAGCGTTGTACGCGAGATGGGCAATACGCAGTATTTT	CSVVREMGNTQYF
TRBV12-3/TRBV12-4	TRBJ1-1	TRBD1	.	TGTGCCAGCGGACGACAGGGGGCGGGCACTGAAGCTTTCTTT	CASGRQGAGTEAFF
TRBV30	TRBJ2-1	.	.	TGTGCCTGGACACGGGACTCCTACAATGAGCAGTTCTTC	CAWTRDSYNEQFF
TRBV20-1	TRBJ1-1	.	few	TGCAGTGCTGGCAGACAGATACCCACTGAAGCTTTCTTT	CSAGRQIPTEAFF
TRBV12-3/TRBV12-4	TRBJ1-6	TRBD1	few	TGTGCCAGCAGTTTAGGGACAGGGGTGACCTATAATTCACCCCTCCACTTT	CASSLGTGVTYNSPLHF
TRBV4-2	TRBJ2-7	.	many	TGTGCCAGCAGCCACCCCCGAGGCGAGCAGTACTTC	CASSHPRGEQYF
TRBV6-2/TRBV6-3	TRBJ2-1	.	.	TGTGCCAGCAGTGGCCCCTTTAGCAGGTATGAGCAGTTCTTC	CASSGPFSRYEQFF
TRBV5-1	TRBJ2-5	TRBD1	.	TGCGCCAGCAGCACTCAAACAGGGGCACAAGAGACCCAGTACTTC	CASSTQTGAQETQYF
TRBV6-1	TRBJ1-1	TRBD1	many	TGTGCCAGCAGTGTGCCGGACAGGGGGCCCGCGAACACTGAAGCTTTCTTT	CASSVPDRGPANTEAFF